This T cell receptor (beta chain) is drawn from a study of glioma-infiltrating T cells. This clonotype appeared many times. TCR alpha and beta CDR3 regions were amplified from RNA using iRepertoire nested multiplex PCR. TCRdb reanalysed the multiplex PCR reads using MiXCR and keeps one entry per CDR3 protein. The sample records more than 90,000 distinct CDR3 sequences, approximately 40% being singletons. The germline V gene encodes CDR1 DFQATT and CDR2 SNEGSKA (reference sequence). The CDR3 sequence is 12 residues long. V gave up 5 bases and J gave up 7 bases, with 12 bases separating them. The J gene is TRBJ1-5, the V gene TRBV20-1; no clear D gene. The clonotype was recovered from a human donor with low-grade glioma or glioblastoma, undergoing nonglioma brain surgery, or in good health (not recorded which). Sequencing was performed on glioma tissue, nonneoplastic brain tissue, or PBMCs (not recorded which). CDR3 region: CSAQHGEQPQHF. CDR3 nucleotides: TGCAGTGCTCAACACGGCGAGCAGCCCCAGCATTTT.